This T cell receptor (beta chain) was recorded in a study of shared clonotypes between healthy human individuals. Study at large: The composition of the donors was a couple of women and a few men aged 18 to 49.

Here immunoSEQ multiplex PCR was the method, and the copy in TCRdb shows in-frame clones only, minus some. The sample lists some 1,900,000 clones, about 95% occurring once. Terminally differentiated effector memory CD45RA+ cells were excluded by CCR7 positive selection of CD45RO-negative cells. This CDR3 has 12 residues. In germline, CDR1 is MGHDK, CDR2 SYGVNS. Trimming removed 5 bases from V and 3 bases from J, with 5 bases in between. The sequenced sample was naive CD8+ T cells sorted from blood. The receptor's source is a man in his late teens or twenties in good health. The V and J genes are TRBV25-1 and TRBJ1-5, with D uncertain. This CDR3 reads CASSSFNQPQHF. The CDR3 DNA reads TGTGCCAGCAGTTCCTTCAATCAGCCCCAGCATTTT.